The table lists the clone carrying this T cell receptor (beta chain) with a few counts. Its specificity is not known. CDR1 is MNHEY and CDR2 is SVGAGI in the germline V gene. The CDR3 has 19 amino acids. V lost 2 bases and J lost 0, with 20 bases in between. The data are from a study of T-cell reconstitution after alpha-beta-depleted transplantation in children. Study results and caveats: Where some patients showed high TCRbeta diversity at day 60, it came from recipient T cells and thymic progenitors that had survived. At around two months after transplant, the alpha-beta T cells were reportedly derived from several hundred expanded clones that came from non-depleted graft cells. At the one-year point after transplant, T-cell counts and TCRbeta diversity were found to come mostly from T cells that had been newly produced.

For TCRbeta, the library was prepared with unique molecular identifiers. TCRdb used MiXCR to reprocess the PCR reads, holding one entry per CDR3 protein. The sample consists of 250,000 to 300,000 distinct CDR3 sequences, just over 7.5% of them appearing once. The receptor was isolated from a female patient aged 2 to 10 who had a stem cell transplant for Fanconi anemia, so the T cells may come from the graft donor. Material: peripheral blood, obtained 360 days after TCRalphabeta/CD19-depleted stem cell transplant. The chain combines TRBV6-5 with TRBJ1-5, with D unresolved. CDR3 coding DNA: TGTGCCAGCAGTTACACGGCGGCAGGTGCCCTGAATAGCAATCAGCCCCAGCATTTT. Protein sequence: CASSYTAAGALNSNQPQHF.